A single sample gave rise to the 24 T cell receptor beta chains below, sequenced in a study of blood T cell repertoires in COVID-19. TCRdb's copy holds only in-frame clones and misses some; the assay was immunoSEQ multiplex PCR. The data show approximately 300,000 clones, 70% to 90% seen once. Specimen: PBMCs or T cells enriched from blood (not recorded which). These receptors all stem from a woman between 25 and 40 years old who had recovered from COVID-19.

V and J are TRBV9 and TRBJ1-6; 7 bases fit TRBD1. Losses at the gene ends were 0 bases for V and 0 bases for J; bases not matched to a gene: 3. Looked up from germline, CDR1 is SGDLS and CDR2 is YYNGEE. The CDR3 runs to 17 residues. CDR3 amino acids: CASSVGGQSSYNSPLHF. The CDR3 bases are TGTGCCAGCAGCGTAGGGGGACAGAGCTCCTATAATTCACCCCTCCACTTT. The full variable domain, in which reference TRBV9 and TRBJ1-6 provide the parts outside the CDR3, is DSGVTQTPKHLITATGQRVTLRCSPRSGDLSVYWYQQSLDQGLQFLIQYYNGEERAKGNILERFSAQQFPDLHSELNLSSLELGDSALYFCASSVGGQSSYNSPLHFGNGTRLTVT.

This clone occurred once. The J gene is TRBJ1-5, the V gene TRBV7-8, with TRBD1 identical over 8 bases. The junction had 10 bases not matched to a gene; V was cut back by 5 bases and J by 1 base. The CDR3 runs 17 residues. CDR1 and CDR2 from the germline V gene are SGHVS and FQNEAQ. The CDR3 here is CASSPSRTGLSNQPQHF. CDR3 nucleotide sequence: TGTGCCAGCAGCCCCTCCAGGACAGGGTTAAGCAATCAGCCCCAGCATTTT. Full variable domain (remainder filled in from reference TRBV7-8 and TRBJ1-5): GAGVSQSPRYKVAKRGQDVALRCDPISGHVSLFWYQQALGQGPEFLTYFQNEAQLDKSGLPSDRFFAERPEGSVSTLKIQRTQQEDSAVYLCASSPSRTGLSNQPQHFGDGTRLSIL.

In nucleotides, the CDR3 is TGTGCCAGTAGTATCCAAGACTCCAATTCACCCCTCCACTTT. It specifies CASSIQDSNSPLHF. The rearrangement joins TRBV19 to TRBJ1-6; the D is unclear. Trimming left V 3 bases short and J 7 bases short, with 10 bases between. This CDR3 comprises 14 residues. Germline lookup yields CDR1 LNHDA and CDR2 SQIVND (reference sequence).

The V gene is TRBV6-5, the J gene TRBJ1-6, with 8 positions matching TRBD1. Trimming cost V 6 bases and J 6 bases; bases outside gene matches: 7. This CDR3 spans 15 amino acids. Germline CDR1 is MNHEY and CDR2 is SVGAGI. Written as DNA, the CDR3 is TGTGCCAGCAGCGCGGACAGGGCTTCTAATTCACCCCTCCACTTT. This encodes CASSADRASNSPLHF.

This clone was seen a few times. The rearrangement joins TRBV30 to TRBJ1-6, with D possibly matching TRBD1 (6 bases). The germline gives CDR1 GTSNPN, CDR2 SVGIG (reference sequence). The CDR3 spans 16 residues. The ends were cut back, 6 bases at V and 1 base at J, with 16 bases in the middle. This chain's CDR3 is CACHRETVSYNSPLHF. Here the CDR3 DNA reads TGTGCCTGCCACAGGGAGACCGTTTCCTATAATTCACCCCTCCACTTT.

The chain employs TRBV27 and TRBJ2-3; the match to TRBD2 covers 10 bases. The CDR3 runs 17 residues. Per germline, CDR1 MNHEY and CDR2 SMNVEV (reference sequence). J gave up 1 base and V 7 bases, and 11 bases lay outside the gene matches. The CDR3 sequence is CASTIGLAGVGTDTQYF. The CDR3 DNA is TGTGCCAGCACCATAGGGCTAGCGGGGGTGGGCACAGATACGCAGTATTTT.

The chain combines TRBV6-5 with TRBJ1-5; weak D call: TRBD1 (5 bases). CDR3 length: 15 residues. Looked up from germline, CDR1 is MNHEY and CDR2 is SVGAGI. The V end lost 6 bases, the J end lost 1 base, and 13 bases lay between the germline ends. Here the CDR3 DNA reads TGTGCCAGCAGCCCGGGGGGGAAAAGCAATCAGCCCCAGCATTTT. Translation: CASSPGGKSNQPQHF.

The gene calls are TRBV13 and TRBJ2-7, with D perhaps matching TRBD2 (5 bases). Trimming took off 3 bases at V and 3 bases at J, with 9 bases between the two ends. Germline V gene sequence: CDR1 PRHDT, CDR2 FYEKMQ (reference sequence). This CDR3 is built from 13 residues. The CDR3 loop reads CASSFRGNYEQYF. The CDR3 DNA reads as TGTGCCAGCAGCTTCCGGGGTAACTACGAGCAGTACTTC.

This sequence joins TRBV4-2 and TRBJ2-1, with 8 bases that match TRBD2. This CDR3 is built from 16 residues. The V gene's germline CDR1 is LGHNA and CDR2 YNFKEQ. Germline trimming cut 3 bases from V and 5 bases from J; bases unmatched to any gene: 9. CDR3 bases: TGTGCCAGCAGCCAGCGGGAGGCCTCGGGGGACAATGAGCAGTTCTTC. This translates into CASSQREASGDNEQFF.

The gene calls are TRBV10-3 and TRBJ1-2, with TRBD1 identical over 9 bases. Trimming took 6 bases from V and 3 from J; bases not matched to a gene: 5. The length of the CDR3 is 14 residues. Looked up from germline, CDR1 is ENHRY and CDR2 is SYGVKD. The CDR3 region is CAIRKQGADYGYTF. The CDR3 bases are TGTGCCATCAGAAAACAGGGGGCGGACTATGGCTACACCTTC.

CDR3 protein: CASSQGQGDGNSPLHF. CDR3 nucleotides: TGCGCCAGCAGCCAAGGGCAGGGGGACGGTAATTCACCCCTCCACTTT. The chain links TRBV4-1 to TRBJ1-6; 7 positions agree with TRBD1. The CDR3 extends over 16 amino acids. With 1 base clipped from V and 6 bases from J, the junction kept 6 bases outside the gene matches. Germline V gives CDR1 MGHRA, CDR2 YSYEKL.

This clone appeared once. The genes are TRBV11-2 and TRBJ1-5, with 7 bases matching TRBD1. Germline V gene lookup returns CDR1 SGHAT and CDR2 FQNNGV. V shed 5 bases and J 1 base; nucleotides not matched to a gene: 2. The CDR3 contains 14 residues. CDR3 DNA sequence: TGTGCCAGCAGCCAACAGGGGAGCAATCAGCCCCAGCATTTT. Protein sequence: CASSQQGSNQPQHF.

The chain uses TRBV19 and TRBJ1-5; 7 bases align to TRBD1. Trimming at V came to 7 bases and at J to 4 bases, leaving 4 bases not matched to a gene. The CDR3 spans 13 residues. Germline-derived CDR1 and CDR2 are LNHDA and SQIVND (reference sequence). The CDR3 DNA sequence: TGTGCCAGTAAGGGGGCCGGAAATCAGCCCCAGCATTTT. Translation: CASKGAGNQPQHF.

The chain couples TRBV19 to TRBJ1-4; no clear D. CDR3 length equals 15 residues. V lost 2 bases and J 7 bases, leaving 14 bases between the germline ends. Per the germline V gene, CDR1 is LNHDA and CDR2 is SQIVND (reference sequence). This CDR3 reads CASSIYGLPPEKLFF. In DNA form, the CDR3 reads TGTGCCAGTAGTATATACGGTCTGCCCCCTGAAAAACTGTTTTTT. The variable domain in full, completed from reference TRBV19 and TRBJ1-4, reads DGGITQSPKYLFRKEGQNVTLSCEQNLNHDAMYWYRQDPGQGLRLIYYSQIVNDFQKGDIAEGYSVSREKKESFPLTVTSAQKNPTAFYLCASSIYGLPPEKLFFGSGTQLSVL.

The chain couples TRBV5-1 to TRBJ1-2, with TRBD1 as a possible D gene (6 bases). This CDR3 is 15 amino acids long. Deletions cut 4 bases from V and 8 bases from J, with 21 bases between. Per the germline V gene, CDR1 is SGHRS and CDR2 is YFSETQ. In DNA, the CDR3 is TGCGCCAGCAGCCCACTCCCGGGACATAGTGAGGGCTACACCTTC. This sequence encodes CASSPLPGHSEGYTF.

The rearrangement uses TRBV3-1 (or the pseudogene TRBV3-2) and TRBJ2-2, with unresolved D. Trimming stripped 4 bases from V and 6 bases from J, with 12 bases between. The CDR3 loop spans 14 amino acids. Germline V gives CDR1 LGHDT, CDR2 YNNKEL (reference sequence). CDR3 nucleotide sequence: TGTGCCAGCAGCCCTTGGGCCTACCCCGGGGAGCTGTTTTTT. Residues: CASSPWAYPGELFF.

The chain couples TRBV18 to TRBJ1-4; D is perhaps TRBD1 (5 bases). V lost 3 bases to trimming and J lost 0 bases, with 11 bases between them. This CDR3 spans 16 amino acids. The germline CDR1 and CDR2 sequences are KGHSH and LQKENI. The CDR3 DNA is TGTGCCAGCTCACCGTTGGGGGGGGCAACTAATGAAAAACTGTTTTTT. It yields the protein CASSPLGGATNEKLFF.

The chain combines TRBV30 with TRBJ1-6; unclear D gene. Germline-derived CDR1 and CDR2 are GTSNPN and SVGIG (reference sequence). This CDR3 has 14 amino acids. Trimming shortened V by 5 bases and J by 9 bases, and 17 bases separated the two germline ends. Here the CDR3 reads CAWEQLTLGSPLHF. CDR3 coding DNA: TGTGCCTGGGAACAACTAACTTTGGGTTCACCCCTCCACTTT.

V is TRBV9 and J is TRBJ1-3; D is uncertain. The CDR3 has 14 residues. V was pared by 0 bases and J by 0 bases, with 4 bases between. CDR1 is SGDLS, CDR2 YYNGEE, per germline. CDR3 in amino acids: CASSVASSGNTIYF. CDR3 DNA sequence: TGTGCCAGCAGCGTAGCCAGCTCTGGAAACACCATATATTTT.

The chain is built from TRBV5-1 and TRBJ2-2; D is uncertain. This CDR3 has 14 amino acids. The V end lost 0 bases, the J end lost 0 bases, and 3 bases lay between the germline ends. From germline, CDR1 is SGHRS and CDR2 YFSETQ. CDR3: CASSLAANTGELFF. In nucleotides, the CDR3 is TGCGCCAGCAGCTTGGCAGCGAACACCGGGGAGCTGTTTTTT.

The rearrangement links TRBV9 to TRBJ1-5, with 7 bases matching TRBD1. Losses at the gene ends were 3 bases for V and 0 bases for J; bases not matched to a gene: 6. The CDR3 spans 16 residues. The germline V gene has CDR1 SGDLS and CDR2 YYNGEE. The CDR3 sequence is CASSGGTDYSNQPQHF. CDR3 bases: TGTGCCAGCAGCGGAGGGACAGACTATAGCAATCAGCCCCAGCATTTT.

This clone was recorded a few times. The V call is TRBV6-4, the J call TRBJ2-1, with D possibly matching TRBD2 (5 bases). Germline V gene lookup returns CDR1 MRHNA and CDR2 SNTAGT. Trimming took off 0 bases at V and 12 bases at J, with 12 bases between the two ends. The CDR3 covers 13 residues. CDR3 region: CASSDSETKGQFF. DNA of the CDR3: TGTGCCAGCAGTGACTCGGAGACTAAAGGGCAGTTCTTC.

CDR3 in amino acids: CASSQGGRSKNIQYF. For the CDR3, the DNA is TGTGCCAGCAGCCAAGGGGGGCGGTCCAAAAACATTCAGTACTTC. The chain couples TRBV3-1 (or the pseudogene TRBV3-2) to TRBJ2-4; possible D gene TRBD1, 6 bases. The CDR3 is 15 residues long. Trimming took off 1 base at V and 2 bases at J, with 9 bases between the two ends. CDR1 is LGHDT and CDR2 is YNNKEL in the germline V gene (reference sequence).

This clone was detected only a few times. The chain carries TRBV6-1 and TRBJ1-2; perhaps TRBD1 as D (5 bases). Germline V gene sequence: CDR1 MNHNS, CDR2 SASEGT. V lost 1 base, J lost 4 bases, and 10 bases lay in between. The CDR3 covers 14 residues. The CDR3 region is CASSEVGGGYGYTF. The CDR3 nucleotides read TGTGCCAGCAGTGAAGTGGGGGGAGGCTATGGCTACACCTTC.